These T cell receptor beta chains were read from a single sample in a study of T cell responses to AZD1222 COVID-19 vaccine. Here immunoSEQ multiplex PCR was the method, and the copy in TCRdb shows in-frame clones only, minus some. Of about 120,000 clones in the sample, roughly 90% were seen once. Specimen: peripheral blood, collected 28 days after the second dose of the MenACWY control vaccine. The receptors were gathered from an adult who received the MenACWY meningococcal vaccine as a control. CDR3s include the opening cysteine and the closing phenylalanine or tryptophan. The D gene is left open where the match is weak. Size tells how often a clone was seen (once, few, many) or the class of an expanded clone, and some rows leave it out.

D: NA; size: NA; J: TRBJ2-7; V: TRBV20-1; CDR3: CSASGDYEQYF; DNA: TGCAGTGCTAGCGGGGACTACGAGCAGTACTTC
D: NA; size: NA; J: TRBJ2-1; V: TRBV12-3/TRBV12-4; CDR3: CASSQGRPFEQFF; DNA: TGTGCCAGCAGTCAAGGACGGCCGTTTGAGCAGTTCTTC
D: NA; size: NA; J: TRBJ2-7; V: TRBV10-3; CDR3: CAISESNSRVSGSYSYEQYF; DNA: TGTGCCATCAGTGAGTCGAACTCCCGTGTTAGCGGATCCTACTCCTACGAGCAGTACTTC
D: NA; size: NA; J: TRBJ1-1; V: TRBV19; CDR3: CASSIGTVNTEAFF; DNA: TGTGCCAGTAGTATTGGGACGGTGAACACTGAAGCTTTCTTT
D: TRBD1; size: NA; J: TRBJ2-3; V: TRBV7-9; CDR3: CASSMGQGVTDTQYF; DNA: TGTGCCAGCAGCATGGGACAGGGGGTGACAGATACGCAGTATTTT
D: NA; size: NA; J: TRBJ2-2; V: TRBV7-9; CDR3: CASRGLERRTGELFF; DNA: TGTGCCAGCAGAGGCCTAGAGAGGAGGACCGGGGAGCTGTTTTTT
D: NA; size: once; J: TRBJ1-3; V: TRBV29-1; CDR3: CSVVLGGGPQSGNTIYF; DNA: TGCAGCGTTGTCTTAGGGGGGGGACCCCAATCTGGAAACACCATATATTTT
D: NA; size: NA; J: TRBJ2-1; V: TRBV2; CDR3: CASSEVSEDEQFF; DNA: TGTGCCAGCAGTGAAGTTTCGGAGGATGAGCAGTTCTTC
D: NA; size: NA; J: TRBJ2-1; V: TRBV9; CDR3: CASSGVLTGAHNEQFF; DNA: TGTGCCAGCAGCGGGGTCCTTACGGGAGCTCACAATGAGCAGTTCTTC
D: TRBD2; size: NA; J: TRBJ2-7; V: TRBV7-9; CDR3: CASSFQPGLAGVYEQYF; DNA: TGTGCCAGCAGCTTTCAACCGGGACTAGCGGGAGTCTACGAGCAGTACTTC
D: NA; size: once; J: TRBJ2-3; V: TRBV7-3; CDR3: CASSLTLLPDTQYF; DNA: TGTGCCAGCAGCTTAACCCTACTGCCAGATACGCAGTATTTT
D: NA; size: NA; J: TRBJ1-2; V: TRBV28; CDR3: CASRKAGYGYTF; DNA: TGTGCCAGCAGGAAGGCAGGCTATGGCTACACCTTC
D: NA; size: NA; J: TRBJ2-1; V: TRBV3-1/TRBV3-2; CDR3: CASSPGNEQFF; DNA: TGTGCCAGCAGCCCCGGTAATGAGCAGTTCTTC
D: NA; size: NA; J: TRBJ2-2; V: TRBV7-9; CDR3: CASSLIGELFF; DNA: TGTGCCAGCAGCTTAATCGGGGAGCTGTTTTTT
D: NA; size: NA; J: TRBJ1-1; V: TRBV3-1/TRBV3-2; CDR3: CASSHQGTNTEAFF; DNA: TGTGCCAGCAGCCATCAGGGGACCAACACTGAAGCTTTCTTT
D: TRBD2; size: once; J: TRBJ2-7; V: TRBV27; CDR3: CASSQGGAEQYF; DNA: TGTGCCAGCAGTCAGGGAGGGGCCGAGCAGTACTTC
D: NA; size: NA; J: TRBJ2-2; V: TRBV4-2; CDR3: CASTPGQNTGELFF; DNA: TGTGCCAGCACCCCGGGACAGAACACCGGGGAGCTGTTTTTT
D: NA; size: NA; J: TRBJ1-5; V: TRBV18; CDR3: CASSPAGVSNQPQHF; DNA: TGTGCCAGCTCACCAGCGGGGGTTAGCAATCAGCCCCAGCATTTT
D: NA; size: once; J: TRBJ2-7; V: TRBV5-4; CDR3: CASSKGYEQYF; DNA: TGTGCCAGCAGCAAGGGTTACGAGCAGTACTTC
D: NA; size: NA; J: TRBJ1-1; V: TRBV27; CDR3: CASSFRGLNTEAFF; DNA: TGTGCCAGCAGTTTCCGTGGGCTGAACACTGAAGCTTTCTTT